The 13 T cell receptor beta chains below all came from one sample that was sequenced in a study of low-dose radiotherapy and immunotherapy resistance in tumors. Noted time point: before trial treatment. Covering alpha and beta chains, TRAV- and TRBV-specific primers were used for the first-strand cDNA. It was with a constant-region primer and a V-primer adapter that TCRs were amplified over 20 PCR cycles. Each CDR3 protein gets one entry after TCRdb re-called the reads with MiXCR. In the table there are over 55,000 distinct CDR3 sequences, less than 35% of which are singletons. This specimen consisted of PBMCs, obtained before treatment. The receptors come from a female donor with ovarian cancer.

This clonotype showed up many times. The chain uses TRBV12-3 or TRBV12-4 and TRBJ2-2; D is unresolved. The CDR3 contains 14 residues. V lost 2 bases and J lost 7, with 11 bases in between. CDR3 nucleotides: TGTGCCAGCAGTTTATTTCGGGTCCACGGGGAGCTGTTTTTT. Its translation is CASSLFRVHGELFF.

This clonotype has just a few counts. This chain joins TRBV27 and TRBJ1-5; 8 bases fit TRBD1. CDR1 and CDR2 (germline): MNHEY, SMNVEV (reference sequence). The CDR3 loop spans 17 amino acids. After removal of 5 bases from V and 7 bases from J, the junction contained 16 bases not matched to a gene. The CDR3 region has the DNA TGTGCCAGCAGTCCCAACCTGGGCAGGGGGCTTGGGCAGCCCCAGCATTTT. This gives the protein CASSPNLGRGLGQPQHF.

This clonotype has a count of ten or more. The chain joins TRBV20-1 to TRBJ1-5; possibly TRBD1 for D (6 bases). The CDR3 is 16 amino acids. The ends were cut back, 6 bases at V and 2 bases at J, with 20 bases in the middle. Looked up from germline, CDR1 is DFQATT and CDR2 is SNEGSKA (reference sequence). For the CDR3, the DNA is TGCAGTGCAAAGGGGAGGGGGATCCGGGGCAATCAGCCCCAGCATTTT. It is translated as CSAKGRGIRGNQPQHF.

Points on this clonotype: This sequence is one base from a far larger clone and is likely a read error. The chain's CDR3 is CAISYTRGDEKLFF. CDR3 nucleotide sequence: TGTGCCATCAGTTACACCAGGGGGGACGAAAAACTGTTTTTT. V is TRBV10-3 and J is TRBJ1-4, with 7 bases identical to TRBD1. The junction had 8 bases not matched to a gene; V was cut back by 5 bases and J by 8 bases. CDR1 ENHRY and CDR2 SYGVKD come from the germline V gene. This CDR3 comprises 14 residues.

This clonotype was seen a handful of times. The rearrangement uses TRBV2 and TRBJ2-2; a weak D match, TRBD1 (5 bases). V lost 9 bases and J 0 bases, leaving 8 bases between the germline ends. This CDR3 comprises 13 residues. Germline values: CDR1 SNHLY, CDR2 FYNNEI. The CDR3 DNA reads TGTGCCAGAGAAGGGGCGAACACCGGGGAGCTGTTTTTT. Encoded protein: CAREGANTGELFF.

In its sample, this clonotype was seen many times. The rearrangement links TRBV4-1 to TRBJ1-4; D is uncertain. The germline V and J ends were trimmed by 1 base and 7 bases, with 16 bases remaining between them. The CDR3 is 16 residues long. Germline V gene data show CDR1 as MGHRA and CDR2 as YSYEKL. The CDR3, as DNA: TGCGCCAGCAGCCAAGTCGAGGCTACCCGCGGTGAAAAACTGTTTTTT. Protein: CASSQVEATRGEKLFF.

This clonotype showed up many times. The V call is TRBV6-1, the J call TRBJ2-7; no firm D call. The CDR3 sequence is 17 residues long. V was shortened by 6 bases and J by 0 bases, with 21 bases between the two germline ends. Germline CDR1 and CDR2: MNHNS and SASEGT. The CDR3 coding sequence is TGTGCCAGCAGGGCCCTTACACTGACTCATTCCTCCTACGAGCAGTACTTC. This gives the protein CASRALTLTHSSYEQYF.

The table lists this clonotype with many counts. The J gene is TRBJ1-1, the V gene TRBV10-3; D is possibly TRBD1 (5 bases). Germline V gives CDR1 ENHRY, CDR2 SYGVKD. The ends were cut back, 8 bases at V and 5 bases at J, with 18 bases in the middle. The CDR3 runs 14 residues. This CDR3 is CAISSHGGGTEAFF. The CDR3 DNA sequence: TGTGCCATCTCCTCTCATGGGGGGGGTACTGAAGCTTTCTTT.

This clonotype was recorded many times. This sequence joins TRBV5-5 and TRBJ2-2; D possibly corresponds to TRBD2 (6 bases). The germline V gene has CDR1 SGHKS and CDR2 YYEKEE (reference sequence). V lost 4 bases, J lost 4 bases, and 17 bases lay in between. The CDR3 runs 16 residues. The CDR3 here is CASSTTPGLTTGELFF. The CDR3 DNA reads as TGTGCCAGCAGCACAACTCCGGGACTTACCACCGGGGAGCTGTTTTTT.

This clonotype has a count of ten or more. The genes are TRBV6-2 or TRBV6-3 and TRBJ1-5; D gene unclear. Trimming pared 5 bases from V and 2 bases from J, leaving 10 bases between. The CDR3 spans 14 residues. The germline V gene encodes CDR1 MNHEY and CDR2 SVGEGT. The DNA for the CDR3 is TGTGCCAGCAGTCGGGGATGGGGCAATCAGCCCCAGCATTTT. Protein sequence: CASSRGWGNQPQHF.

In the case of this clonotype: This likely reflects a read error, since a far larger clone is one base away. The V and J genes are TRBV13 and TRBJ1-5; a weak D match, TRBD1 (6 bases). V was trimmed by 6 bases and J by 6 bases, leaving 12 bases between them. The germline CDR1 and CDR2 sequences are PRHDT and FYEKMQ (reference sequence). The CDR3 is 13 residues long. The CDR3 loop is CASRQRGIQPQHF. The DNA for the CDR3 is TGTGCCAGCAGACAGAGGGGGATTCAGCCCCAGCATTTT.

On this clonotype: A far larger clone is just one base off, so this is likely a read error. The chain combines TRBV12-3 or TRBV12-4 with TRBJ2-1, with 9 bases lining up with TRBD1. The CDR3 has 17 residues. J was trimmed by 10 bases and V by 8 bases; bases with no gene match: 21. DNA for the CDR3: TGTGCCAGCCCACCGGCCGAGGGGACAGGGCCCTCCTACGAGCAGTTCTTC. This encodes CASPPAEGTGPSYEQFF.

This clonotype has only a few counts. This chain joins TRBV5-1 and TRBJ2-6; D uncertain. V gave up 0 bases and J gave up 0 bases, with 7 bases separating them. CDR1 is SGHRS, CDR2 YFSETQ, per germline. The CDR3 extends over 16 amino acids. The CDR3 nucleotides are TGCGCCAGCAGCTTGGGAGACATCTCTGGGGCCAACGTCCTGACTTTC. This codes for CASSLGDISGANVLTF.